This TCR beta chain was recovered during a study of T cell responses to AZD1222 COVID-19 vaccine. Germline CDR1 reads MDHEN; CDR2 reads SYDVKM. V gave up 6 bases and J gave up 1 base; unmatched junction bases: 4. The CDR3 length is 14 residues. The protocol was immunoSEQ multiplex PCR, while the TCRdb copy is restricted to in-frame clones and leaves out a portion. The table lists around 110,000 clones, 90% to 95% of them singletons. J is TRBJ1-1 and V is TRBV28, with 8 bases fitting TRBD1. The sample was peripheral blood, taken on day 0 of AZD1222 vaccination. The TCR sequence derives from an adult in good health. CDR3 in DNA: TGTGCCAGCAGCCCAGGGGGCAGGAACACTGAAGCTTTCTTT. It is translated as CASSPGGRNTEAFF.